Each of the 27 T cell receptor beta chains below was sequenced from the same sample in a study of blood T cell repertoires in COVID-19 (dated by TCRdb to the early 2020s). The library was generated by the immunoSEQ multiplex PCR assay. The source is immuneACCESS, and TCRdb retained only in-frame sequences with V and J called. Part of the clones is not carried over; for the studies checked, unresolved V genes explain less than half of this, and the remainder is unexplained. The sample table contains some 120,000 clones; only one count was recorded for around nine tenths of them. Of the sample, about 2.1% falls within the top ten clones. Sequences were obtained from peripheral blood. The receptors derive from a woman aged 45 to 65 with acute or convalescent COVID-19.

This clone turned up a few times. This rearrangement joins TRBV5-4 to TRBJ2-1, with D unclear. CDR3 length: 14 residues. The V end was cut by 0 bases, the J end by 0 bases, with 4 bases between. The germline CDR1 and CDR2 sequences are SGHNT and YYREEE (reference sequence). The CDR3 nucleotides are TGTGCCAGCAGCTTGGAGAGCTCCTACAATGAGCAGTTCTTC. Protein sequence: CASSLESSYNEQFF.

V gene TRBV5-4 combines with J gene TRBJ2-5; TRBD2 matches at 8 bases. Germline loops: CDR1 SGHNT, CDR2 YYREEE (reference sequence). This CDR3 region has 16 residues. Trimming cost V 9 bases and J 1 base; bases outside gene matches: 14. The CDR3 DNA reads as TGTGCCACCTCCCCCGGGGGGGCGGGGGCCCAAGAGACCCAGTACTTC. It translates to CATSPGGAGAQETQYF.

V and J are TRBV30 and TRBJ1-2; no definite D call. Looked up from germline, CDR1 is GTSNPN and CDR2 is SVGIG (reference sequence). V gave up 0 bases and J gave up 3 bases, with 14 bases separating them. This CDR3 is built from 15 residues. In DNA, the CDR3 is TGTGCCTGGAGTGTAGGTTTCCAGGTTCACTATGGCTACACCTTC. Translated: CAWSVGFQVHYGYTF.

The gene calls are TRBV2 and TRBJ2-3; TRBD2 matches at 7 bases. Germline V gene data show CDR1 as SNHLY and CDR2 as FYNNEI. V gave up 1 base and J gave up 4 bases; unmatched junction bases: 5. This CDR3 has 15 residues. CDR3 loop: CASSEGTSVADTQYF. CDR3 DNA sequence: TGTGCCAGCAGTGAAGGCACTAGCGTTGCAGATACGCAGTATTTT.

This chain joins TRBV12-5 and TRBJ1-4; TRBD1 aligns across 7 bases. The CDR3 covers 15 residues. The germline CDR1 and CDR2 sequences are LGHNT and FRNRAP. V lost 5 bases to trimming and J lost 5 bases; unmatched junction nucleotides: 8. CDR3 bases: TGTGCTAGTGGTCCGGGTACAGGGGCGAATGAAAAACTGTTTTTT. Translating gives CASGPGTGANEKLFF.

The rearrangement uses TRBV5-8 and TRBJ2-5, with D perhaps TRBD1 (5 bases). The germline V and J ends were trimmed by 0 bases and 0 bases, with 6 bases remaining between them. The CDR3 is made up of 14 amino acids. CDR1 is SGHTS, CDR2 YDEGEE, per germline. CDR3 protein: CASSLGQHQETQYF. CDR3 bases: TGTGCCAGCAGCTTGGGACAGCACCAAGAGACCCAGTACTTC.

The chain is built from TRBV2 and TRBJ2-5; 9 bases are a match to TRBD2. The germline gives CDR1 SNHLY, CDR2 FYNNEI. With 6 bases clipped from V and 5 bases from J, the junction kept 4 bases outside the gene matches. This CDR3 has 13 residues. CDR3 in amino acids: CASRGLAWETQYF. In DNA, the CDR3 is TGTGCCAGCAGGGGACTAGCATGGGAGACCCAGTACTTC.

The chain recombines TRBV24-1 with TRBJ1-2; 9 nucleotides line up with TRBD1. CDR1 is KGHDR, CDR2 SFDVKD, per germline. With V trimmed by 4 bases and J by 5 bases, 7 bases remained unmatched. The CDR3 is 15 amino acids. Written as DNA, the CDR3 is TGTGCCACCAGTGAACGGACCGGGACAGGGTATGGCTACACCTTC. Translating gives CATSERTGTGYGYTF.

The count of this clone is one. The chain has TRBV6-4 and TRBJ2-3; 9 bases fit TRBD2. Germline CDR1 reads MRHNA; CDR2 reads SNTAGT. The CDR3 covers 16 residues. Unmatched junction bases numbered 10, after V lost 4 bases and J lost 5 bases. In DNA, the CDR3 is TGTGCCAGCAGTGCGGGAGTGGGTAGCGGGAGAGATACGCAGTATTTT. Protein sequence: CASSAGVGSGRDTQYF.

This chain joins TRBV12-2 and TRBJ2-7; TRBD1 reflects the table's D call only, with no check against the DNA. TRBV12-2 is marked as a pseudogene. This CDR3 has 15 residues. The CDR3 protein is CASPLDGQGDHEQYF. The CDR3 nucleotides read TGTGCAAGTCCTTTGGACGGGCAGGGGGACCACGAGCAGTACTTC.

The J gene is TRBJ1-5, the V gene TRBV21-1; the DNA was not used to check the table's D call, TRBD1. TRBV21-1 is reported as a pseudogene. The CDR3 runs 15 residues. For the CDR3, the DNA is TGTGCCAGCAGCAAAGACAGGGCCTGCAATCAGCCCCAGCATTTT. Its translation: CASSKDRACNQPQHF.

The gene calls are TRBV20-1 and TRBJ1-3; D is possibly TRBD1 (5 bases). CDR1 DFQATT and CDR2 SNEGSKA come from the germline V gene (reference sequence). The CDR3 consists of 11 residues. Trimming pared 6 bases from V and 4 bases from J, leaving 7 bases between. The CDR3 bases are TGCAGTGCGAGGACAGGAAACACCATATATTTT. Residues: CSARTGNTIYF.

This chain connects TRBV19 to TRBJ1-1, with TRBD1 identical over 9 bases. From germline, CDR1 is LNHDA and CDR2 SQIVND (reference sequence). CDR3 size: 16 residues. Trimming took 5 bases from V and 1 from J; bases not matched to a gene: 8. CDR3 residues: CASSDGTGSGNTEAFF. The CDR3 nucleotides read TGTGCCAGTAGTGACGGGACAGGGTCTGGGAACACTGAAGCTTTCTTT.

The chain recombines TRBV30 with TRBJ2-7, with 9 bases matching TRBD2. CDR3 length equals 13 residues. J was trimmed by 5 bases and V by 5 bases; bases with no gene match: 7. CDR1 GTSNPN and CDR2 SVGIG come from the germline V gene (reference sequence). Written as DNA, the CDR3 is TGTGCCTGGGACCCGGGACTAGCAGACGAGCAGTACTTC. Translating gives CAWDPGLADEQYF.

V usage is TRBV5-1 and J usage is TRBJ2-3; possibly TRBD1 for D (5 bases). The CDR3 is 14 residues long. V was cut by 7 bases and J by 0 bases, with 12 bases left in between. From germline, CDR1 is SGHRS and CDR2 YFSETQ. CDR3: CASQDTTSTDTQYF. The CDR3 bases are TGCGCCAGCCAGGACACGACTAGCACAGATACGCAGTATTTT. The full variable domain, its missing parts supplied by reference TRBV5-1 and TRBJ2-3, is KAGVTQTPRYLIKTRGQQVTLSCSPISGHRSVSWYQQTPGQGLQFLFEYFSETQRNKGNFPGRFSGRQFSNSRSEMNVSTLELGDSALYLCASQDTTSTDTQYFGPGTRLTVL.

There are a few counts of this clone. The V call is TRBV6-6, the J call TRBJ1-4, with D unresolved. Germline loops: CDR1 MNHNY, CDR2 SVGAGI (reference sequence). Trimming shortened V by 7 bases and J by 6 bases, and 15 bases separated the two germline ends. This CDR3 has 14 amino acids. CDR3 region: CASKPETRDEKLFF. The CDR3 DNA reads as TGTGCCAGCAAACCTGAGACCCGGGATGAAAAACTGTTTTTT.

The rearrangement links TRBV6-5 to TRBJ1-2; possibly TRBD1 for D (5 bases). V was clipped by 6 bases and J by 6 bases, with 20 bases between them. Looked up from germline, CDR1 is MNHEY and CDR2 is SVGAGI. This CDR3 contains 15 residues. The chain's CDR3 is CASSPPPGAANGYTF. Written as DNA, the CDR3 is TGTGCCAGCAGCCCACCACCTGGGGCGGCCAATGGCTACACCTTC.

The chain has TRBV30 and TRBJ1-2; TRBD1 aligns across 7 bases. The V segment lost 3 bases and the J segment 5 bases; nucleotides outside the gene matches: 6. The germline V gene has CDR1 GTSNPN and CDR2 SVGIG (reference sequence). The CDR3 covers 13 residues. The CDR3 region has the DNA TGTGCCTGGAGAGGGACAGCGGCATATGGCTACACCTTC. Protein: CAWRGTAAYGYTF.

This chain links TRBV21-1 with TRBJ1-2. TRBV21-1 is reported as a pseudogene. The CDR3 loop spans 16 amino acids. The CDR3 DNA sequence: TGTGCCAGCAGCGAAATATTAGCTTATCTTAACTATGGCTACACCTTC. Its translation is CASSEILAYLNYGYTF.

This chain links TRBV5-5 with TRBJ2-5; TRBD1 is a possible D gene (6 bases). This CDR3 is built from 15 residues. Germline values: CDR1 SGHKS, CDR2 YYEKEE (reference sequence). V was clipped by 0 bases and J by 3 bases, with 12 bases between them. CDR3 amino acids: CASSLEGQKKETQYF. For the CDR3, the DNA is TGTGCCAGCAGCTTGGAAGGACAGAAGAAAGAGACCCAGTACTTC.

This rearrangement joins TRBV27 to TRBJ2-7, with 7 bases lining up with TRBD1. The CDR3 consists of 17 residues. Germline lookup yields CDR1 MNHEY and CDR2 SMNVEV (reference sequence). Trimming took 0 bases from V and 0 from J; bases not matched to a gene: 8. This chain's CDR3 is CASSLSRWDSSSYEQYF. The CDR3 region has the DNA TGTGCCAGCAGTTTATCGAGGTGGGACAGCAGCTCCTACGAGCAGTACTTC.

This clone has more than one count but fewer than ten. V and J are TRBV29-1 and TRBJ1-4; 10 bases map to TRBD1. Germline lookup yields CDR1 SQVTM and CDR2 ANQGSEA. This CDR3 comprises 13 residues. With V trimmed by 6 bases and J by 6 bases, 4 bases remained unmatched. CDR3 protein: CSVPGTGDEKLFF. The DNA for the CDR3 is TGCAGCGTGCCCGGGACAGGGGATGAAAAACTGTTTTTT.

DNA for the CDR3: TGCGCCAGCAGCTTGACAGGGGATGGGAGCATTCAGTACTTC. This translates into CASSLTGDGSIQYF. V is TRBV5-1 and J is TRBJ2-4; TRBD1 matches 7 bases. Looked up from germline, CDR1 is SGHRS and CDR2 is YFSETQ. J lost 9 bases, V lost 1 base, and 7 bases had no gene match. The CDR3 runs 14 residues.

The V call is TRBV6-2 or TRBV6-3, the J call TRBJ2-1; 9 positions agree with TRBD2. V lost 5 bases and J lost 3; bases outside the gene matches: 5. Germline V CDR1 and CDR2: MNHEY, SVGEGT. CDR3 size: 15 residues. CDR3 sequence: CASSPISGSYNEQFF. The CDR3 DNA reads TGTGCCAGCAGTCCGATTAGCGGGAGCTACAATGAGCAGTTCTTC.

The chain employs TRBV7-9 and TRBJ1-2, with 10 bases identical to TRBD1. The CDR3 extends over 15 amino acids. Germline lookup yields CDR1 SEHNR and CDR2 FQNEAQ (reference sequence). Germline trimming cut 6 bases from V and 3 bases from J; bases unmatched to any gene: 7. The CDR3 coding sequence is TGTGCCAGCAGTCCCGGGACAGGGGCTTACTATGGCTACACCTTC. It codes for CASSPGTGAYYGYTF.

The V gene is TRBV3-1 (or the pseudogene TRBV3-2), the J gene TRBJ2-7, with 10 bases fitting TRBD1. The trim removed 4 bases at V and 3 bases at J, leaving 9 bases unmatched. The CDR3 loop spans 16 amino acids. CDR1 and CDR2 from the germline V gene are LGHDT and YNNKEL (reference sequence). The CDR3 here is CASSRRTGQGDYEQYF. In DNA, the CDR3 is TGTGCCAGCAGCCGAAGGACCGGACAGGGGGACTACGAGCAGTACTTC.

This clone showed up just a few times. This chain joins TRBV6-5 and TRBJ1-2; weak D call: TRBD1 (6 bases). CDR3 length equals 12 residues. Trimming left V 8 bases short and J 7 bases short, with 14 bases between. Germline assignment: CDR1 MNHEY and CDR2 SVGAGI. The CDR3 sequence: CASSPTGRGYTF. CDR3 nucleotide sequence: TGTGCCAGCTCCCCGACAGGTCGTGGCTACACCTTC.